The 13 T cell receptor beta chains below all came from one sample that was sequenced in a study of T cell changes during pregnancy in multiple sclerosis. Measured with immunoSEQ multiplex PCR; TCRdb has only the in-frame clones, and not every one. The repertoire includes about 31,000 clones, approximately 90% of them detected once, and approximately 4.7% sits in the top ten. Material: CD8+ T cells from peripheral blood mononuclear cells, obtained in the second trimester of pregnancy. Receptor source: a female donor with multiple sclerosis, enrolled in a pregnancy study.

V gene TRBV27 combines with J gene TRBJ2-7, with TRBD2 identical over 11 bases. The germline V gene has CDR1 MNHEY and CDR2 SMNVEV (reference sequence). The CDR3 covers 18 residues. V shed 4 bases and J 4 bases; nucleotides not matched to a gene: 15. CDR3 coding DNA: TGTGCCAGCAGTTCGAGGACTAGCGGGCGGGGGATGTTATACGAGCAGTACTTC. It is translated as CASSSRTSGRGMLYEQYF.

Points on this clone: One junction end disagrees with the germline gene, perhaps due to a read error. V usage is TRBV13 and J usage is TRBJ2-7, with 7 bases lining up with TRBD2. The CDR3 totals 13 residues. The germline V gene has CDR1 PRHDT and CDR2 FYEKMQ (reference sequence). The CDR3 DNA is TGTGCCAGCAGCTTAGGGGGCTGGGAGGGAAGCGACTTC. Its protein is CASSLGGWEGSDF.

J is TRBJ2-1 and V is TRBV4-2; no clear D. CDR3 length: 16 amino acids. V lost 4 bases and J lost 0, with 13 bases in between. CDR1 is LGHNA, CDR2 YNFKEQ, per germline. CDR3 loop: CASSPRLASSYNEQFF. CDR3 nucleotides: TGTGCCAGCAGCCCACGGTTAGCCAGCTCCTACAATGAGCAGTTCTTC.

The J gene is TRBJ2-7, the V gene TRBV14; D might be TRBD2 (6 bases). In germline, CDR1 is SGHDN, CDR2 FVKESK. V lost 4 bases, J lost 2 bases, and 9 bases lay in between. The length of the CDR3 is 13 residues. The CDR3 is CASSPRETYEQYF. The CDR3 bases are TGTGCCAGCAGCCCCCGGGAGACCTACGAGCAGTACTTC.

This clone occurred once. The chain carries TRBV28 and TRBJ2-3; TRBD2 agrees at 9 bases. This CDR3 is built from 14 residues. With 2 bases clipped from V and 6 bases from J, the junction kept 3 bases outside the gene matches. Germline CDR1 and CDR2: MDHEN and SYDVKM. Written as DNA, the CDR3 is TGTGCCAGCAGTTTACGCGGGAGGGTGGATACGCAGTATTTT. Translating it yields CASSLRGRVDTQYF.

The rearrangement uses TRBV25-1 and TRBJ2-2; weak D call: TRBD1 (5 bases). Germline CDR1 is MGHDK and CDR2 is SYGVNS. This CDR3 has 13 residues. V lost 7 bases and J 6 bases, leaving 12 bases between the germline ends. CDR3 nucleotide sequence: TGTGCCAGCACCGTGGGGCTATCCGGGGAGCTGTTTTTT. Its translation is CASTVGLSGELFF.

The table lists this clone with a count of one. V and J are TRBV19 and TRBJ2-7; 13 bases line up with TRBD2. V lost 3 bases to trimming and J lost 0 bases; unmatched junction nucleotides: 8. The CDR3 loop spans 18 amino acids. CDR1 and CDR2 (germline): LNHDA, SQIVND (reference sequence). As DNA, the CDR3 is TGTGCCAGTAGTATCGGGACTAGCGGGATTGGGCCCTCCTACGAGCAGTACTTC. This encodes CASSIGTSGIGPSYEQYF.

The chain employs TRBV19 and TRBJ2-1, with 7 bases lining up with TRBD2. CDR1 is LNHDA, CDR2 SQIVND, per germline (reference sequence). V was pared by 11 bases and J by 5 bases, with 9 bases of the junction left unmatched. CDR3 length: 13 residues. The CDR3 region has the DNA TGTGCCTCTTCCGGGACTATTGACAATGAGCAGTTCTTC. Translated, it gives CASSGTIDNEQFF.

A single count supports this clone. The V call is TRBV27, the J call TRBJ1-5; 8 nucleotides match TRBD1. With 5 bases clipped from V and 9 bases from J, the junction kept 21 bases outside the gene matches. The germline V gene has CDR1 MNHEY and CDR2 SMNVEV (reference sequence). The CDR3 is 18 residues long. CDR3 sequence: CASSPDFSGGDFVAPQHF. The CDR3 region has the DNA TGTGCCAGCAGTCCGGACTTTTCAGGGGGCGATTTTGTAGCGCCCCAGCATTTT.

J is TRBJ2-7 and V is TRBV4-1, with a weak D call TRBD2 (6 bases). CDR1 and CDR2 from the germline V gene are MGHRA and YSYEKL. V lost 1 base and J lost 8, with 15 bases in between. CDR3 length: 14 amino acids. DNA for the CDR3: TGCGCCAGCAGCCAAGTCGGGAGATTACTGCAGCAGTACTTC. This sequence encodes CASSQVGRLLQQYF.

V gene TRBV7-6 combines with J gene TRBJ1-5; 10 nucleotides align to TRBD1. The CDR3 length is 16 residues. The ends lost 5 bases at V and 5 bases at J; junction bases unmatched: 9. Germline values: CDR1 SGHVS, CDR2 FNYEAQ. The CDR3 DNA follows: TGTGCCAGCAGCCAGGGACAGGGGCCCTCTTATCAGCCCCAGCATTTT. Its protein product is CASSQGQGPSYQPQHF.

This clone was observed a single time. The V call is TRBV6-4, the J call TRBJ2-1; D unclear. CDR3 length: 15 amino acids. Germline values: CDR1 MRHNA, CDR2 SNTAGT. V was cut by 4 bases and J by 4 bases, with 14 bases left in between. CDR3 residues: CASSGTQESYNEQFF. The CDR3 bases are TGTGCCAGCAGTGGAACGCAGGAAAGTTACAATGAGCAGTTCTTC.

The chain joins TRBV6-5 to TRBJ2-1, with D unresolved. CDR1 and CDR2 (germline): MNHEY, SVGAGI. Trimming removed 0 bases from V and 5 bases from J, with 14 bases in between. This CDR3 spans 16 amino acids. The CDR3 sequence is CASSYSIYPPNNEQFF. The CDR3 DNA sequence: TGTGCCAGCAGTTACTCGATCTACCCGCCCAACAATGAGCAGTTCTTC.